This TCR beta chain was found in a study of cytomegalovirus exposure and HLA in healthy donors. The study, taken as a whole, reports: There were over 150 TCR beta chains listed as cytomegalovirus-associated. Reports described diagnosis of cytomegalovirus status by the classifier as highly specific and sensitive.

Of note for this clone: Its antigen remains unidentified.

The ends were cut back, 5 bases at V and 1 base at J, with 8 bases in the middle. This CDR3 is built from 13 residues. From germline, CDR1 is ENHRY and CDR2 SYGVKD. Primers for the PCR totalled 60 Vbeta and 13 Jbeta. The assay was immunoSEQ multiplex PCR, and TCRdb's table has in-frame clones only and misses some. Of around 150,000 clones listed, about 74% are singletons. Sequencing was done on a sample of PBMCs. The TCR originated in a woman aged 40 to 55 in good health and CMV-seronegative. The chain combines TRBV10-3 with TRBJ2-5, with a tentative D call TRBD2 (5 bases). The CDR3 DNA follows: TGTGCCATCAGTTATAGCGCCCAAGAGACCCAGTACTTC. The encoded protein is CAISYSAQETQYF.